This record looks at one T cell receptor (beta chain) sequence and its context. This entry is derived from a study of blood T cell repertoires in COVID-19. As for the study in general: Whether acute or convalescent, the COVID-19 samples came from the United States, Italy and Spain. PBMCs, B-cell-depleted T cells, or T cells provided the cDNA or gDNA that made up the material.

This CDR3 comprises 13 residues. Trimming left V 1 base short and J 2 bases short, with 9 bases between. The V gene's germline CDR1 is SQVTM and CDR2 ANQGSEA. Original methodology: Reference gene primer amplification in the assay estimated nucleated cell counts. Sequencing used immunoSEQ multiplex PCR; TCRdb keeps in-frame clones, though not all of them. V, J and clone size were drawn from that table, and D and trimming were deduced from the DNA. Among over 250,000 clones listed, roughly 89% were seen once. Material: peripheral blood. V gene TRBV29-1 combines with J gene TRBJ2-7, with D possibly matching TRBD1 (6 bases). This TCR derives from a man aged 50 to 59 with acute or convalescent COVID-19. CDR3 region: CSVEADRPYEQYF. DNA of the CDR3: TGCAGCGTTGAAGCGGACAGACCCTACGAGCAGTACTTC.